Presented here are 9 T cell receptor beta chains from one specimen sequenced in a study of T cells expressing NK-cell markers. One entry per CDR3 protein, without DNA, is what TCRdb gives after re-calling the 5' RACE reads. The sample's table shows under 600,000 distinct CDR3 sequences. The sequenced sample consisted of blood T cells: a sorted CD56 or NKG2C T cell subset, CD4+ or CD8+ T cells, or bulk PBMC T cells (not recorded which). Every receptor here comes from a woman in her forties or fifties in good health.

J is TRBJ2-1 and V is TRBV11-2; TCRdb's D call, TRBD2, is unchecked because there is no DNA. Germline V gives CDR1 SGHAT, CDR2 FQNNGV. The CDR3 is 15 residues long. The CDR3 loop reads CASSPALAGTNEQFF. Drawing the rest from reference TRBV11-2 and TRBJ2-1, the complete variable domain is EAGVAQSPRYKIIEKRQSVAFWCNPISGHATLYWYQQILGQGPKLLIQFQNNGVVDDSQLPKDRFSAERLKGVDSTLKIQPAKLEDSAVYLCASSPALAGTNEQFFGPGTRLTVL.

This chain joins TRBV11-3 and TRBJ2-5; the D call of TRBD1 rests on TCRdb alone, since no DNA is present to check it. Germline CDR1 and CDR2: SGHNT and YENEEA. The CDR3 consists of 21 residues. The CDR3 loop is CASSLEFSFTVPVGAEETQYF.

The chain couples TRBV7-2 to TRBJ2-5. Germline V gene lookup returns CDR1 SGHTA and CDR2 FQGNSA. The CDR3 runs to 17 residues. The CDR3 region is CASSLSSQNLLQETQYF.

V usage is TRBV5-1 and J usage is TRBJ2-3; TCRdb gives TRBD1 as the D gene, but with no DNA this cannot be confirmed. The CDR3 consists of 15 residues. In germline, CDR1 is SGHRS, CDR2 YFSETQ. This CDR3 is CASSQDRLSTDTQYF. The entire variable domain, with the rest obtained from reference TRBV5-1 and TRBJ2-3, is as follows: KAGVTQTPRYLIKTRGQQVTLSCSPISGHRSVSWYQQTPGQGLQFLFEYFSETQRNKGNFPGRFSGRQFSNSRSEMNVSTLELGDSALYLCASSQDRLSTDTQYFGPGTRLTVL.

This chain uses TRBV20-1 with TRBJ1-1; the D call from TCRdb, TRBD1, cannot be confirmed without DNA. Germline CDR1 is DFQATT and CDR2 is SNEGSKA (reference sequence). This CDR3 has 12 amino acids. CDR3 amino acids: CSVGHKTTEAFF.

This chain joins TRBV20-1 and TRBJ2-7. The length of the CDR3 is 15 residues. The germline V gene has CDR1 DFQATT and CDR2 SNEGSKA (reference sequence). CDR3 protein: CSARDLAAGYHEQYF.

The rearrangement uses TRBV11-2 and TRBJ2-2; TCRdb names TRBD2, which stays unverified in the absence of DNA. There are 14 residues in the CDR3. CDR1 and CDR2 (germline): SGHAT, FQNNGV. CDR3 sequence reads: CASSPNGGDGELFF.

This chain joins TRBV7-3 and TRBJ1-6; TCRdb's D call of TRBD1 is untestable without DNA. CDR1 is SGHTA and CDR2 is FQGTGA in the germline V gene. The CDR3 contains 14 residues. CDR3 sequence: CASRGPGLNSPLHF.

The J gene is TRBJ2-7, the V gene TRBV20-1; TCRdb's D gene call, TRBD2, goes unchecked for lack of DNA. The CDR3 has 14 amino acids. Germline CDR1 and CDR2: DFQATT and SNEGSKA (reference sequence). The CDR3 loop reads CSATLASHAYEQYF.